The 26 T cell receptor beta chains in this list originate from one sample, sequenced in a study of lymphopenia after photon versus proton radiotherapy. TCRdb's copy holds only in-frame clones and misses some; the assay was immunoSEQ multiplex PCR. This sample has tens of thousands of clones; around nine tenths occur once, and the top ten carry about a tenth. The sequences come from peripheral blood, collected from a patient treated with proton-based radiotherapy. The receptor source for this set is a woman between 65 and 79 years old with pancreatic cancer. Some clones in this sample may be carry-over from other donors' samples.

V usage is TRBV7-9 and J usage is TRBJ2-4; 7 bases fit TRBD1. The CDR3 is 14 amino acids. V lost 1 base, J lost 8 bases, and 5 bases stayed unmatched. Germline CDR1 SEHNR, CDR2 FQNEAQ (reference sequence). In DNA, the CDR3 is TGTGCCAGCAGCTTAGGGGACAGCAGGGACATTCAGTACTTC. Its protein is CASSLGDSRDIQYF.

This clone was counted once. The rearrangement links TRBV21-1 to TRBJ2-7; TRBD2, the table's D call, was not compared with the DNA. TRBV21-1 is designated a pseudogene. The CDR3 consists of 14 residues. CDR3 loop: CASSARGGGYEQYF. CDR3 bases: TGTGCCAGCAGCGCAAGGGGAGGGGGCTACGAGCAGTACTTC.

This chain connects TRBV6-5 to TRBJ2-7; 9 nucleotides align to TRBD1. The CDR3 is made up of 16 amino acids. The germline V gene encodes CDR1 MNHEY and CDR2 SVGAGI. V lost 1 base to trimming and J lost 2 bases; unmatched junction nucleotides: 6. Written as DNA, the CDR3 is TGTGCCAGCAGTTACTTGATCGGACAGGGGACCTACGAGCAGTACTTC. Translation gives CASSYLIGQGTYEQYF.

The chain couples TRBV27 to TRBJ1-1, with 8 bases fitting TRBD1. The V gene's germline CDR1 is MNHEY and CDR2 SMNVEV (reference sequence). CDR3 length: 13 residues. V lost 6 bases, J lost 6 bases, and 6 bases stayed unmatched. CDR3 protein: CASRPDRVSEAFF. CDR3 DNA sequence: TGTGCCAGCAGACCGGACAGGGTCTCTGAAGCTTTCTTT.

The chain employs TRBV5-4 and TRBJ1-3, with D possibly matching TRBD1 (5 bases). CDR3 length: 14 residues. Germline V CDR1 and CDR2: SGHNT, YYREEE (reference sequence). With 0 bases removed from V and 1 base from J, the gap between germline ends came to 5 bases. In DNA form, the CDR3 reads TGTGCCAGCAGCTTGGCAGGGTCTGGAAACACCATATATTTT. This encodes CASSLAGSGNTIYF.

The V and J genes are TRBV7-2 and TRBJ1-1; possible D gene TRBD1, 6 bases. V was shortened by 4 bases and J by 11 bases, with 20 bases between the two germline ends. Germline V gene sequence: CDR1 SGHTA, CDR2 FQGNSA. This CDR3 is 14 amino acids long. Here the CDR3 DNA reads TGTGCCAGCAGCTCCATTGCGGGGCAGGGGAGGGCTTTCTTT. Protein sequence: CASSSIAGQGRAFF.

The rearrangement links TRBV14 to TRBJ2-3; 8 bases are shared with TRBD1. The CDR3 runs 16 residues. In germline, CDR1 is SGHDN, CDR2 FVKESK. Germline trimming cut 1 base from V and 2 bases from J; bases unmatched to any gene: 5. The CDR3 protein is CASSQGTGSNTDTQYF. CDR3 nucleotides: TGTGCCAGCAGCCAAGGGACAGGGTCTAACACAGATACGCAGTATTTT.

The chain recombines TRBV30 with TRBJ1-1; D is unclear. From germline, CDR1 is GTSNPN and CDR2 SVGIG (reference sequence). This CDR3 contains 11 residues. The V and J ends lost 3 bases and 8 bases respectively, with 10 bases between them. CDR3 nucleotides: TGTGCCTGGAGCCGTCCCTCCGAAGCTTTCTTT. This sequence encodes CAWSRPSEAFF.

In its sample, this clone was seen once. The chain employs TRBV11-2 and TRBJ2-5, with 11 nucleotides matching TRBD1. Germline V gene sequence: CDR1 SGHAT, CDR2 FQNNGV. The V and J ends lost 0 bases and 5 bases, in that order; junction bases with no gene match: 5. This CDR3 is built from 16 residues. The CDR3, as DNA: TGTGCCAGCAGCTTAGACGGACAGGGGGCGAGGGAGACCCAGTACTTC. It yields the protein CASSLDGQGARETQYF.

The chain has TRBV5-6 and TRBJ1-1, with D perhaps TRBD1 (6 bases). Trimming took off 3 bases at V and 0 bases at J, with 9 bases between the two ends. The CDR3 is 14 residues long. Germline assignment: CDR1 SGHDT and CDR2 YYEEEE. This CDR3 is CASSWGGLNTEAFF. The CDR3 DNA reads TGTGCCAGCAGCTGGGGGGGGCTGAACACTGAAGCTTTCTTT.

The chain has TRBV7-2 and TRBJ2-1, with 8 positions matching TRBD2. J was trimmed by 7 bases and V by 1 base; bases with no gene match: 9. The CDR3 contains 16 residues. The germline gives CDR1 SGHTA, CDR2 FQGNSA. The CDR3 region has the DNA TGTGCCAGCAGCTTAGGCTCGGGACTAGGCCCAAATGAGCAGTTCTTC. The encoded protein is CASSLGSGLGPNEQFF.

V is TRBV15 and J is TRBJ1-4; 10 bases line up with TRBD1. CDR3 length: 17 residues. The V gene end was trimmed by 5 bases and the J gene end by 5 bases; junction bases not matched to a gene: 11. The germline CDR1 and CDR2 sequences are LNHNV and YYDKDF (reference sequence). The CDR3 bases are TGTGCCACCAGCTCTGGGGGTGGGGACAGGGGAAATGAAAAACTGTTTTTT. Protein product: CATSSGGGDRGNEKLFF.

The chain recombines TRBV5-6 with TRBJ2-7, with D perhaps matching TRBD1 (6 bases). Germline V lookup: CDR1 SGHDT, CDR2 YYEEEE. Deletions cut 3 bases from V and 3 bases from J, with 10 bases between. The CDR3 has 13 amino acids. CDR3 DNA: TGTGCCAGCAGCTCGATGACAGGCTACGAGCAGTACTTC. Protein sequence: CASSSMTGYEQYF.

The genes are TRBV5-1 and TRBJ2-6, with 7 bases that match TRBD1. Germline lookup yields CDR1 SGHRS and CDR2 YFSETQ. The CDR3 consists of 16 residues. Trimming cost V 4 bases and J 2 bases; bases outside gene matches: 6. CDR3 loop: CASSPTGSPGANVLTF. CDR3 DNA: TGCGCCAGCAGCCCGACAGGGAGCCCTGGGGCCAACGTCCTGACTTTC.

The chain joins TRBV28 to TRBJ2-3; 10 nucleotides align to TRBD2. Germline V CDR1 and CDR2: MDHEN, SYDVKM. The CDR3 runs 14 residues. The V gene end was trimmed by 5 bases and the J gene end by 2 bases; junction bases not matched to a gene: 1. The CDR3 nucleotides are TGTGCCAGCAGTACTAGCGGGAACACAGATACGCAGTATTTT. Translating gives CASSTSGNTDTQYF.

The rearrangement joins TRBV28 to TRBJ1-5; D is unresolved. CDR3 size: 13 residues. Germline CDR1 MDHEN, CDR2 SYDVKM. The V end lost 0 bases, the J end lost 4 bases, and 4 bases lay between the germline ends. The CDR3 DNA is TGTGCCAGCAGTTTATGGGTAAATCAGCCCCAGCATTTT. It codes for CASSLWVNQPQHF.

The J gene is TRBJ1-5, the V gene TRBV7-2, with 10 nucleotides matching TRBD1. V lost 5 bases to trimming and J lost 5 bases; unmatched junction nucleotides: 0. The CDR3 totals 13 residues. Germline V gene data show CDR1 as SGHTA and CDR2 as FQGNSA. CDR3 residues: CASSGTGDQPQHF. The CDR3 bases are TGTGCCAGCAGCGGGACAGGGGATCAGCCCCAGCATTTT.

This clone was seen only once. The CDR3 sequence: CASSTTSGIDNEQFF. The CDR3 nucleotides read TGCGCCAGCAGTACGACTAGCGGGATAGACAATGAGCAGTTCTTC. This rearrangement joins TRBV5-1 to TRBJ2-1; TRBD2 agrees at 11 bases. Trimming took 5 bases from V and 5 from J; bases not matched to a gene: 6. This CDR3 spans 15 amino acids. CDR1 and CDR2 (germline): SGHRS, YFSETQ.

The chain joins TRBV6-5 to TRBJ2-7; D may be TRBD1 (5 bases). This CDR3 spans 16 amino acids. Trimming removed 3 bases at V and 4 bases at J, with 19 bases between. In germline, CDR1 is MNHEY, CDR2 SVGAGI. CDR3 in DNA: TGTGCCAGCAGTTATTTAAATGGTGACAGATTTTACGAGCAGTACTTC. Its translation is CASSYLNGDRFYEQYF.

V is TRBV7-2 and J is TRBJ1-4; D is undetermined. The CDR3 runs 12 residues. V lost 1 base, J lost 5 bases, and 2 bases lay in between. In germline, CDR1 is SGHTA, CDR2 FQGNSA. CDR3 sequence reads: CASSLGNEKLFF. The CDR3 nucleotides read TGTGCCAGCAGCTTAGGGAATGAAAAACTGTTTTTT.

This clone was detected only a few times. The J gene is TRBJ2-2, the V gene TRBV6-5, with 8 bases aligning to TRBD2. This CDR3 comprises 15 residues. With V trimmed by 7 bases and J by 1 base, 5 bases remained unmatched. The germline gives CDR1 MNHEY, CDR2 SVGAGI. CDR3 nucleotide sequence: TGTGCCAGCAAAGCGGGGGCCCTGAACACCGGGGAGCTGTTTTTT. Translation gives CASKAGALNTGELFF.

DNA of the CDR3: TGTGCCAGCAGTATACAGGGGGCTTACACTGAAGCTTTCTTT. Its translation: CASSIQGAYTEAFF. V gene TRBV28 combines with J gene TRBJ1-1; 9 nucleotides match TRBD1. From germline, CDR1 is MDHEN and CDR2 SYDVKM. This CDR3 is built from 14 residues. V dropped 5 bases and J dropped 3; count of bases not matched to a gene: 4.

The chain has TRBV18 and TRBJ1-5, with TRBD1 matching 7 bases. The V segment lost 3 bases and the J segment 2 bases; nucleotides outside the gene matches: 1. Germline V gene lookup returns CDR1 KGHSH and CDR2 LQKENI. The CDR3 spans 14 residues. In DNA form, the CDR3 reads TGTGCCAGCTCACCCCAGGGGGGCAATCAGCCCCAGCATTTT. The encoded protein is CASSPQGGNQPQHF. Looking up the rest from reference TRBV18 and TRBJ1-5 gives the full variable domain: NAGVMQNPRHLVRRRGQEARLRCSPMKGHSHVYWYRQLPEEGLKFMVYLQKENIIDESGMPKERFSAEFPKEGPSILRIQQVVRGDSAAYFCASSPQGGNQPQHFGDGTRLSIL.

The CDR3 loop is CASSTGQGGTDTQYF. CDR3 DNA: TGTGCCAGTAGTACTGGACAGGGGGGGACAGATACGCAGTATTTT. V is TRBV19 and J is TRBJ2-3; 10 bases align to TRBD1. Germline V gene data show CDR1 as LNHDA and CDR2 as SQIVND (reference sequence). With V trimmed by 4 bases and J by 3 bases, 4 bases remained unmatched. The CDR3 is made up of 15 amino acids.

Note on this clone: The same CDR3 is also encoded by other DNA sequences in this sample. This sequence joins TRBV5-1 and TRBJ1-4, with D unclear. The CDR3 has 14 amino acids. Trimming stripped 4 bases from V and 8 bases from J, with 15 bases between. Germline V gene sequence: CDR1 SGHRS, CDR2 YFSETQ. CDR3 region: CASSVSGSGEKLFF. CDR3 DNA sequence: TGCGCCAGCAGCGTTTCCGGGTCTGGGGAAAAACTGTTTTTT.

The chain links TRBV6-1 to TRBJ1-5; possible D gene TRBD1, 5 bases. Deletions cut 3 bases from V and 6 bases from J, with 12 bases between. There are 14 residues in the CDR3. From germline, CDR1 is MNHNS and CDR2 SASEGT. CDR3 sequence: CASSERGRSQPQHF. DNA for the CDR3: TGTGCCAGCAGTGAGAGGGGTAGGTCTCAGCCCCAGCATTTT.